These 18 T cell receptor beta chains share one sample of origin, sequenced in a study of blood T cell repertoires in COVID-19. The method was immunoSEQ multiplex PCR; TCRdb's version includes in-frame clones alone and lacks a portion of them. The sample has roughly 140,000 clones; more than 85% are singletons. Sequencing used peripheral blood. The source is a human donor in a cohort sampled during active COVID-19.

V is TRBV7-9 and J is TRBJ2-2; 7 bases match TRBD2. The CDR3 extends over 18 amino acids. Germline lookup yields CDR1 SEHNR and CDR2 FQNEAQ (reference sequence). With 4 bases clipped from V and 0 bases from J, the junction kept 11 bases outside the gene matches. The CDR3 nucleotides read TGTGCCAGCAGCTCCCCAGGGAGGGGCCCCGCGAACACCGGGGAGCTGTTTTTT. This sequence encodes CASSSPGRGPANTGELFF.

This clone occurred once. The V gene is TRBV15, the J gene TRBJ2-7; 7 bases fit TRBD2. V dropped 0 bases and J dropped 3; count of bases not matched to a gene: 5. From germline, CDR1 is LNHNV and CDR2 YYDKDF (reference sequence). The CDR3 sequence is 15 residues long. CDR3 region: CATSRDASGFYEQYF. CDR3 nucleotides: TGTGCCACCAGCAGAGATGCTAGCGGTTTCTACGAGCAGTACTTC.

The chain's CDR3 is CASSSSVVSAGELFF. CDR3 nucleotide sequence: TGTGCCAGCAGTAGCAGTGTTGTGAGCGCCGGGGAGCTGTTTTTT. The chain employs TRBV27 and TRBJ2-2; no clear D. Per the germline V gene, CDR1 is MNHEY and CDR2 is SMNVEV (reference sequence). This CDR3 spans 15 amino acids. Trimming pared 5 bases from V and 6 bases from J, leaving 16 bases between.

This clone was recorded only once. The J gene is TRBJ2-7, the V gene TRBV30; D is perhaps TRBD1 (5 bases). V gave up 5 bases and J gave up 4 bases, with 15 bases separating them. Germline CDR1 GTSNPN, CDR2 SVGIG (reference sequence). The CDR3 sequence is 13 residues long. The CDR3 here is CAWVSGNSYEQYF. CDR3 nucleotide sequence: TGTGCCTGGGTTTCAGGGAATAGTTACGAGCAGTACTTC.

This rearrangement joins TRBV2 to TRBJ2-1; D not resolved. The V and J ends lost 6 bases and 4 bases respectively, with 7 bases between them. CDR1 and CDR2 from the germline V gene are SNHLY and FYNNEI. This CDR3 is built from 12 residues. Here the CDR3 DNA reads TGTGCCAGCAGGGCCCAGTACAATGAGCAGTTCTTC. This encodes CASRAQYNEQFF.

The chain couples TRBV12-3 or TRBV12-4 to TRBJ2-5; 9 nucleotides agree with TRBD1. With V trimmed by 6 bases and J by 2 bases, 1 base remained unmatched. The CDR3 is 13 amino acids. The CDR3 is CASRDRGQETQYF. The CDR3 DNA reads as TGTGCCAGCAGAGACAGGGGGCAAGAGACCCAGTACTTC.

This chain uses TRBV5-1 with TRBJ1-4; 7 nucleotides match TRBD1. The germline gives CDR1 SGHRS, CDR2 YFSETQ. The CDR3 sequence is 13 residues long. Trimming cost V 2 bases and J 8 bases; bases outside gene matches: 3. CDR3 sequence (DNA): TGCGCCAGCAGCTTCGACAGGGTCGAAAAACTGTTTTTT. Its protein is CASSFDRVEKLFF.

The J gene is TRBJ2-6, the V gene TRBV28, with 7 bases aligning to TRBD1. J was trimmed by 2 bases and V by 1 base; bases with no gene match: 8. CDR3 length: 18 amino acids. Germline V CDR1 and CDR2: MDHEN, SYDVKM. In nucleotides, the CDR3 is TGTGCCAGCAGTTTATTGAAATGGGACAGCGCTGGGGCCAACGTCCTGACTTTC. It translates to CASSLLKWDSAGANVLTF.

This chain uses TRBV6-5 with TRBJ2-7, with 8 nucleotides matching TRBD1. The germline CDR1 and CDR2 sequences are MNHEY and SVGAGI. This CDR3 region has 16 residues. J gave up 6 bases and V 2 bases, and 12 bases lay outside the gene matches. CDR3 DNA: TGTGCCAGCAGTTACGGGGGCATCCAGGGGGCTGGCGAGCAGTACTTC. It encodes CASSYGGIQGAGEQYF.

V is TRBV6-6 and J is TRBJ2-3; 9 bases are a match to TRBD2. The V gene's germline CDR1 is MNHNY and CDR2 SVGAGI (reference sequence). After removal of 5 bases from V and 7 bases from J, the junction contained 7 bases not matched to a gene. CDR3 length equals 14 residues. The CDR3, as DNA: TGTGCCAGCAGTCTTGGCGGGGGGGCTCATACGCAGTATTTT. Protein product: CASSLGGGAHTQYF.

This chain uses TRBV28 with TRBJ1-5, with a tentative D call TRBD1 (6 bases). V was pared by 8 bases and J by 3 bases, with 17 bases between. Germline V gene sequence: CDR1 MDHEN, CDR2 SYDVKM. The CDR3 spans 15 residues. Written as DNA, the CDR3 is TGTGCCAGCCGATTTGAGGACAGACTCAATCAGCCCCAGCATTTT. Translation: CASRFEDRLNQPQHF.

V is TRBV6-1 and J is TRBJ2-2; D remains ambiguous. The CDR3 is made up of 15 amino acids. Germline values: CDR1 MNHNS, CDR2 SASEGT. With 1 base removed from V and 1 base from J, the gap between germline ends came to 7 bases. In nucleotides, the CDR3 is TGTGCCAGCAGTGAAGACGGTAGGAACACCGGGGAGCTGTTTTTT. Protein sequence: CASSEDGRNTGELFF.

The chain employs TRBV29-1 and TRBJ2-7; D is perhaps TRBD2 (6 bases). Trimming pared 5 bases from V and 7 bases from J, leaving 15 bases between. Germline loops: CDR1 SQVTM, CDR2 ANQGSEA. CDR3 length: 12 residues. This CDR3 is CSVRGGVGEQYF. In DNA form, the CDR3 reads TGCAGCGTTCGAGGCGGGGTAGGGGAGCAGTACTTC.

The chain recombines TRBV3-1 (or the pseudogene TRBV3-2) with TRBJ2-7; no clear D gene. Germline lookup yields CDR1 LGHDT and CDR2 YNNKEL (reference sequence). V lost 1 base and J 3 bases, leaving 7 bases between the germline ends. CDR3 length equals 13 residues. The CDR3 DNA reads TGTGCCAGCAGCCAAGCCGCAGACTACGAGCAGTACTTC. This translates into CASSQAADYEQYF.

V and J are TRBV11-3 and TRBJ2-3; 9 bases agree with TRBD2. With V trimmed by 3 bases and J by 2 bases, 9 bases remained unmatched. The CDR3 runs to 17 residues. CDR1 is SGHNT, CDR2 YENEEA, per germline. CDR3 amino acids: CASSFSGGNTITDTQYF. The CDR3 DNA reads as TGTGCCAGCAGCTTCAGCGGGGGGAACACAATCACAGATACGCAGTATTTT.

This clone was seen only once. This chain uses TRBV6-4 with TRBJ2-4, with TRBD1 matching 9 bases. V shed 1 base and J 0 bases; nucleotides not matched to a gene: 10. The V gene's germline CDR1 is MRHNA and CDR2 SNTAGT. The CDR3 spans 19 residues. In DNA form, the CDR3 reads TGTGCCAGCAGTGACTGGGACAGGGACCTCCGTAAAGCCAAAAACATTCAGTACTTC. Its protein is CASSDWDRDLRKAKNIQYF.

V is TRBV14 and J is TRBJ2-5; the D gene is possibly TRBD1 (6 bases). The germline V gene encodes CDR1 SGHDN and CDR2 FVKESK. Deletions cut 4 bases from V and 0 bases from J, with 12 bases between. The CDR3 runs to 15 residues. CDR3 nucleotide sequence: TGTGCCAGCAGCCTTTACGGGACACACCAAGAGACCCAGTACTTC. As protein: CASSLYGTHQETQYF.

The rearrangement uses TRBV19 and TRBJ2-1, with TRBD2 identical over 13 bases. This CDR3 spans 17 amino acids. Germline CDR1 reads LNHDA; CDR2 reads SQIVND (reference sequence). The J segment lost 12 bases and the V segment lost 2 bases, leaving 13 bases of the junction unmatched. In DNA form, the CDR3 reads TGTGCCAGTAGTATATCGAATGCGGGACTAGCGGGACCTGGGCAGTTCTTC. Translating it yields CASSISNAGLAGPGQFF.